These 25 T cell receptor beta chains originate from one sample sequenced in a study of regulatory T cells in long-lasting Graves disease (dated by TCRdb to 2020 to 2022). The library was made by multiplex PCR. The sequencer was an Illumina HiSeq 4000. To build TCR beta libraries, CDR3 regions were amplified by Arm-PCR using iRepertoire HTBI primers. In-frame beta chains were kept once TCRdb had trimmed the public reads at Q25 with fastp and called clones with MiXCR. Each entry merges the rows of one CDR3 protein and shows their most common DNA and genes. This sample holds 300,000 to 400,000 distinct CDR3 sequences; 18% were observed only once. About 39% of the sample is in the top ten clones. The time point label corresponds to: newly diagnosed GD, antithyroid drugs for less than 3 months. RNA was extracted from PBMCs in TRIzol for both TCR sequencing and RNA sequencing. The material was peripheral blood mononuclear cells (PBMCs), obtained at new diagnosis, from a patient treated with antithyroid drugs. All receptors come from a female donor with Graves disease.

Details on this clonotype: This may be a read error, as it is one base from a much larger clone. The V and J genes are TRBV11-2 and TRBJ2-7; maybe TRBD2 (5 bases). The CDR3 runs to 17 residues. V gave up 5 bases and J gave up 3 bases, with 23 bases separating them. CDR1 is SGHAT and CDR2 is FQNNGV in the germline V gene. CDR3 sequence (DNA): TGTGCCAGCAGCACTAGATCTTTCCGACACTCAGACTACGAGCAGTACTTC. Amino acid sequence: CASSTRSFRHSDYEQYF.

The chain carries TRBV3-1 and TRBJ2-7; 10 nucleotides match TRBD1. With V trimmed by 4 bases and J by 5 bases, 8 bases remained unmatched. The CDR3 has 15 residues. Per germline, CDR1 LGHDT and CDR2 YNNKEL (reference sequence). CDR3 sequence (DNA): TGTGCCAGCAGCCCGGGACAGGGGATGGTCAACGAGCAGTACTTC. Translation gives CASSPGQGMVNEQYF.

As concerns this clonotype: A much bigger clone sits one base away, suggesting this may be a read error. The missing conserved phenylalanine or tryptophan at the end of this CDR3 makes a read error likely. The V gene is TRBV6-2 or TRBV6-3, the J gene TRBJ2-3; possible D gene TRBD2, 6 bases. V lost 6 bases and J lost 5, with 15 bases in between. The CDR3 totals 14 residues. The germline V gene encodes CDR1 MNHEY and CDR2 SVGEGT. The CDR3 DNA reads as TGTGCCAGCAGACGGGGGAGAGGAGAAGATACGCAGTATTTG. Protein product: CASRRGRGEDTQYL.

This clonotype was counted ten times or more. The chain combines TRBV20-1 with TRBJ2-2, with 8 nucleotides matching TRBD2. Germline lookup yields CDR1 DFQATT and CDR2 SNEGSKA (reference sequence). The CDR3 has 16 amino acids. The V segment lost 7 bases and the J segment 1 base; nucleotides outside the gene matches: 11. The chain's CDR3 is CSGPLAGEGNTGELFF. The CDR3 DNA sequence: TGCAGTGGCCCTCTAGCGGGCGAAGGGAACACCGGGGAGCTGTTTTTT.

There are many counts of this clonotype. The V and J genes are TRBV10-3 and TRBJ1-2; D perhaps matches TRBD1 (5 bases). The V end was cut by 4 bases, the J end by 4 bases, with 10 bases between. The CDR3 is made up of 13 amino acids. Germline V gene sequence: CDR1 ENHRY, CDR2 SYGVKD. CDR3 sequence: CAISVGGVYGYTF. The CDR3 DNA reads as TGTGCCATCAGTGTTGGAGGGGTCTATGGCTACACCTTC.

Only a few counts were recorded for this clonotype. The chain carries TRBV28 and TRBJ1-6; TRBD1 matches at 7 bases. V shed 6 bases and J 9 bases; nucleotides not matched to a gene: 11. This CDR3 is built from 15 residues. The V gene's germline CDR1 is MDHEN and CDR2 SYDVKM. CDR3 DNA: TGTGCCAGCAGGGGACGAGACAGGGAGACTTCACCCCTCCACTTT. This encodes CASRGRDRETSPLHF.

This clonotype has at least ten counts. The chain has TRBV4-2 and TRBJ2-7, with D possibly TRBD2 on 5 matching bases. The CDR3 is 15 amino acids. Looked up from germline, CDR1 is LGHNA and CDR2 is YNFKEQ. Trimming removed 0 bases from V and 0 bases from J, with 9 bases in between. CDR3 sequence reads: CASSQDEGGSYEQYF. CDR3 nucleotides: TGTGCCAGCAGCCAAGATGAGGGTGGCTCCTACGAGCAGTACTTC.

This clonotype was seen at least ten times. The chain joins TRBV6-1 to TRBJ2-3; TRBD2 matches 11 bases. CDR3 length: 15 residues. Trimming took 7 bases from V and 4 from J; bases not matched to a gene: 7. The V gene's germline CDR1 is MNHNS and CDR2 SASEGT. CDR3 loop: CASTGTSGGADTQYF. In DNA, the CDR3 is TGTGCCAGCACCGGGACTAGCGGTGGGGCAGATACGCAGTATTTT.

This clonotype was counted at least ten times. V is TRBV2 and J is TRBJ1-5; a weak D match, TRBD1 (5 bases). This CDR3 is built from 15 residues. The germline gives CDR1 SNHLY, CDR2 FYNNEI. The V gene lost 4 bases and the J gene lost 2 bases, with 12 bases spanning the gap. CDR3 in amino acids: CASSASRVGNQPQHF. The CDR3 DNA follows: TGTGCCAGCAGTGCCTCCAGGGTGGGCAATCAGCCCCAGCATTTT.

This clonotype occurred many times. The chain recombines TRBV27 with TRBJ2-7; D remains unclear. The germline CDR1 and CDR2 sequences are MNHEY and SMNVEV (reference sequence). The V gene lost 4 bases and the J gene lost 3 bases, with 10 bases spanning the gap. The CDR3 has 13 amino acids. The CDR3 nucleotides are TGTGCCAGCAGTTCGACTTCAAACTACGAGCAGTACTTC. It is translated as CASSSTSNYEQYF.

This clonotype was observed at least ten times. The rearrangement joins TRBV29-1 to TRBJ2-1; D not certain. V gave up 5 bases and J gave up 7 bases, with 9 bases separating them. This CDR3 region has 11 residues. Looked up from germline, CDR1 is SQVTM and CDR2 is ANQGSEA. CDR3 DNA: TGCAGCGTTCTTACCGCTAATGAGCAGTTCTTC. It is translated as CSVLTANEQFF.

This clonotype was found many times. The chain has TRBV27 and TRBJ1-2, with TRBD1 matching over 8 bases. CDR1 and CDR2 from the germline V gene are MNHEY and SMNVEV (reference sequence). The CDR3 extends over 16 amino acids. The ends lost 0 bases at V and 2 bases at J; junction bases unmatched: 5. This chain's CDR3 is CASSLSPRQGNYGYTF. Here the CDR3 DNA reads TGTGCCAGCAGTTTATCCCCAAGACAGGGGAACTATGGCTACACCTTC.

The table lists this clonotype with many counts. V is TRBV2 and J is TRBJ1-6, with D possibly being TRBD1 (5 bases). Deletions cut 6 bases from V and 2 bases from J, with 8 bases between. The CDR3 has 14 amino acids. In germline, CDR1 is SNHLY, CDR2 FYNNEI. The CDR3 region has the DNA TGTGCCAGCAGACCGGGGCCCTATAATTCACCCCTCCACTTT. This gives the protein CASRPGPYNSPLHF.

The chain employs TRBV19 and TRBJ1-1, with 7 bases that match TRBD1. Germline CDR1 LNHDA, CDR2 SQIVND (reference sequence). V shed 7 bases and J 6 bases; nucleotides not matched to a gene: 8. The CDR3 is 13 amino acids. CDR3 in amino acids: CASIDRESPEAFF. The DNA of the CDR3 is TGTGCCAGTATCGACAGGGAGAGCCCTGAAGCTTTCTTT.

This clonotype was found many times. The genes are TRBV12-3 or TRBV12-4 and TRBJ2-7; D is ambiguous. Trimming left V 11 bases short and J 0 bases short, with 14 bases between. This CDR3 region has 13 residues. The CDR3 nucleotides read TGTGCCGGGAAGGGAACCCTCTCCTACGAGCAGTACTTC. This codes for CAGKGTLSYEQYF.

In this sample, this clonotype turned up a few times. The chain uses TRBV9 and TRBJ2-1; perhaps TRBD2 as D (6 bases). Trimming removed 0 bases from V and 10 bases from J, with 20 bases in between. CDR3 length: 16 amino acids. CDR1 SGDLS and CDR2 YYNGEE come from the germline V gene. The CDR3 nucleotides are TGTGCCAGCAGCGTAGGTTCTGGAGGGCCAGGCAGGGAGCAGTTCTTC. Protein: CASSVGSGGPGREQFF.

The sample holds one count of this clonotype. With a far larger clone one base away, a read error is the likely cause. The CDR3 ends on some other residue instead of the conserved phenylalanine or tryptophan, so this is likely a read error. This chain joins TRBV6-2 or TRBV6-3 and TRBJ2-5; 13 nucleotides line up with TRBD2. The germline gives CDR1 MNHEY, CDR2 SVGEGT. The CDR3 loop spans 15 amino acids. For the CDR3, the DNA is TGTGCCATCAGTGATCCGACTAGCGGGAGGGAGACCCAGTACCTC. This gives the protein CAISDPTSGRETQYL.

This clonotype occurred a few times. The chain is built from TRBV28 and TRBJ1-3; D is unresolved. CDR1 and CDR2 from the germline V gene are MDHEN and SYDVKM. V dropped 3 bases and J dropped 0 bases, with 21 bases sitting between them. The CDR3 extends over 19 amino acids. CDR3 bases: TGTGCCAGCAGTTTTAAGAGAGGCCTACAGACGAACTCTGGAAACACCATATATTTT. It translates to CASSFKRGLQTNSGNTIYF.

Here the CDR3 reads CASSPLGQGPHEQYF. The CDR3 DNA reads TGTGCCAGCTCACCACTGGGACAGGGGCCCCACGAGCAGTACTTC. The chain uses TRBV18 and TRBJ2-7, with 10 positions matching TRBD1. The CDR3 spans 15 residues. The germline V gene encodes CDR1 KGHSH and CDR2 LQKENI. V gave up 1 base and J gave up 5 bases; unmatched junction bases: 5.

This clonotype was seen at least ten times. The V and J genes are TRBV2 and TRBJ2-3; D not resolved. This CDR3 spans 13 amino acids. Germline CDR1 reads SNHLY; CDR2 reads FYNNEI. Trimming cost V 4 bases and J 5 bases, with 10 bases left between them. The CDR3 loop reads CASSVGVLDTQYF. The DNA of the CDR3 is TGTGCCAGCAGTGTTGGGGTTTTAGATACGCAGTATTTT. The variable domain in full, with the rest retrieved from reference TRBV2 and TRBJ2-3, is EPEVTQTPSHQVTQMGQEVILRCVPISNHLYFYWYRQILGQKVEFLVSFYNNEISEKSEIFDDQFSVERPDGSNFTLKIRSTKLEDSAMYFCASSVGVLDTQYFGPGTRLTVL.

This clonotype was picked up many times. This chain links TRBV20-1 with TRBJ2-6, with 10 positions matching TRBD1. Germline lookup yields CDR1 DFQATT and CDR2 SNEGSKA (reference sequence). This CDR3 has 16 amino acids. After removal of 4 bases from V and 2 bases from J, the junction contained 5 bases not matched to a gene. Written as DNA, the CDR3 is TGCAGTGCTAAGGGGACAGGGGATACTGGGGCCAACGTCCTGACTTTC. Its protein product is CSAKGTGDTGANVLTF.

This clonotype was observed at least ten times. This chain uses TRBV19 with TRBJ2-3; D gene uncertain. From germline, CDR1 is LNHDA and CDR2 SQIVND (reference sequence). With 5 bases removed from V and 8 bases from J, the gap between germline ends came to 14 bases. The CDR3 contains 13 residues. The CDR3 sequence: CASSAPWMGTQYF. The CDR3 nucleotides read TGTGCCAGTAGTGCCCCTTGGATGGGTACGCAGTATTTT. The variable domain in full, with the rest retrieved from reference TRBV19 and TRBJ2-3, is DGGITQSPKYLFRKEGQNVTLSCEQNLNHDAMYWYRQDPGQGLRLIYYSQIVNDFQKGDIAEGYSVSREKKESFPLTVTSAQKNPTAFYLCASSAPWMGTQYFGPGTRLTVL.

This clonotype has a count of ten or more. The gene calls are TRBV27 and TRBJ1-2; TRBD1 matches 8 bases. The junction had 6 bases not matched to a gene; V was cut back by 5 bases and J by 4 bases. CDR1 is MNHEY, CDR2 SMNVEV, per germline (reference sequence). This CDR3 spans 14 amino acids. The CDR3 DNA is TGTGCCAGCAGTACAGGACAGGGCGGCTATGGCTACACCTTC. It translates to CASSTGQGGYGYTF.

This clonotype was recorded many times. The V gene is TRBV27, the J gene TRBJ1-2; 8 bases line up with TRBD1. With 2 bases clipped from V and 5 bases from J, the junction kept 4 bases outside the gene matches. Germline CDR1 reads MNHEY; CDR2 reads SMNVEV (reference sequence). This CDR3 has 14 amino acids. CDR3 DNA sequence: TGTGCCAGCAGTTTAAGAACAGGGGGTTATGGCTACACCTTC. Translation gives CASSLRTGGYGYTF.

This clonotype has a count of ten or more. The genes are TRBV19 and TRBJ1-4; D unresolved. The CDR3 has 16 residues. Germline assignment: CDR1 LNHDA and CDR2 SQIVND (reference sequence). The V end was cut by 4 bases, the J end by 5 bases, with 17 bases between. The CDR3 bases are TGTGCCAGTAGTAACCGGGCCCCCTCGCCAAATGAAAAACTGTTTTTT. Its protein product is CASSNRAPSPNEKLFF.